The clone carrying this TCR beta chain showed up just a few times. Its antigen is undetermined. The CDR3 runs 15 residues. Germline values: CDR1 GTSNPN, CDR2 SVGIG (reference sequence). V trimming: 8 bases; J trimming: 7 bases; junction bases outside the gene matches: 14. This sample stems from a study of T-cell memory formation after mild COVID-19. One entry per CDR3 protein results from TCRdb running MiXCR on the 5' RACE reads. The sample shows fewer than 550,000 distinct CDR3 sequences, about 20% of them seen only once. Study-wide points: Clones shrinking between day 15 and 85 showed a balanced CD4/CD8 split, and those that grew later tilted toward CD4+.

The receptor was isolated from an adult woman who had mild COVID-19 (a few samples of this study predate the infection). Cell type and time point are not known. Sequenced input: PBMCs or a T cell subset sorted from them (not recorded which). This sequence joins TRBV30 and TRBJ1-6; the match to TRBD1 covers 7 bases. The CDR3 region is CAGTTGRLRNSPLHF. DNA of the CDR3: TGTGCCGGAACGACAGGGAGGCTCAGGAATTCACCCCTCCACTTT.